The 17 T cell receptor beta chains listed next were all sequenced from one sample in a study of monozygotic twins with inflammatory bowel disease. With the 5' RACE reads reprocessed, TCRdb shows one record per CDR3 protein and no DNA. The listing records about 140,000 distinct CDR3 sequences. Sequencing was done on a sample of blood. The source of these receptors is a human donor with ulcerative colitis or Crohn's disease, or a healthy co-twin of an affected twin (not recorded which).

V usage is TRBV20-1 and J usage is TRBJ2-1; the D gene TCRdb calls, TRBD2, cannot be checked with no DNA. There are 18 residues in the CDR3. Per germline, CDR1 DFQATT and CDR2 SNEGSKA (reference sequence). The CDR3 region is CSAPVAGGYFRKSNEQFF.

The V call is TRBV20-1, the J call TRBJ2-1; TCRdb's assignment of TRBD1 cannot be checked, as there is no DNA. The CDR3 runs to 19 residues. The germline CDR1 and CDR2 sequences are DFQATT and SNEGSKA (reference sequence). The CDR3 reads CSAREVLIRTGSSYNEQFF.

The V and J genes are TRBV18 and TRBJ1-5; there is no DNA to check the TCRdb D call of TRBD1. CDR3 length equals 16 residues. The germline CDR1 and CDR2 sequences are KGHSH and LQKENI. This CDR3 is CASSPPNDRGNQPQHF.

J is TRBJ2-1 and V is TRBV7-9; the TCRdb D gene call, TRBD1, has no DNA to confirm it. Germline V gives CDR1 SEHNR, CDR2 FQNEAQ (reference sequence). The CDR3 contains 12 residues. The CDR3: CASSFTPGGQFF.

The chain combines TRBV7-9 with TRBJ1-5. The CDR3 runs 16 residues. Germline CDR1 reads SEHNR; CDR2 reads FQNEAQ (reference sequence). The chain's CDR3 is CASSSQTGDSNQPQHF.

J is TRBJ2-5 and V is TRBV5-1; there is no DNA to check the TCRdb D call of TRBD1. Germline V gene sequence: CDR1 SGHRS, CDR2 YFSETQ. The CDR3 is made up of 14 amino acids. CDR3 region: CASSFTSGVESQYF.

This chain links TRBV29-1 with TRBJ1-1. Germline loops: CDR1 SQVTM, CDR2 ANQGSEA. CDR3 length: 14 residues. The CDR3 sequence: CSVELRSVHTEAFF.

This CDR3 is CASSLVGTGEETQYF. V and J are TRBV27 and TRBJ2-5; without DNA, the TCRdb call of TRBD1 cannot be checked. Per the germline V gene, CDR1 is MNHEY and CDR2 is SMNVEV (reference sequence). The CDR3 length is 15 residues.

The chain is built from TRBV28 and TRBJ1-2; lacking DNA, the TRBD1 call made by TCRdb goes unchecked. Germline assignment: CDR1 MDHEN and CDR2 SYDVKM. The CDR3 runs to 15 residues. CDR3 loop: CASSFETGANYGYTF.

The chain is built from TRBV5-1 and TRBJ2-5; TCRdb returns TRBD2, unconfirmable since there is no DNA. The CDR3 loop spans 15 amino acids. Germline V gives CDR1 SGHRS, CDR2 YFSETQ. The CDR3 sequence is CGSGGPLSGQETQYF.

V gene TRBV5-1 combines with J gene TRBJ2-2; no DNA is available, so the TRBD1 call from TCRdb remains unchecked. This CDR3 spans 16 amino acids. Germline assignment: CDR1 SGHRS and CDR2 YFSETQ. CDR3 residues: CASSLGGSLNTGELFF.

The V and J genes are TRBV7-2 and TRBJ2-5; there is no DNA to check the TCRdb D call of TRBD1. Germline V gene sequence: CDR1 SGHTA, CDR2 FQGNSA. The CDR3 extends over 15 amino acids. The CDR3 protein is CASSFRGRVGETQYF.

V gene TRBV6-2 or TRBV6-3 combines with J gene TRBJ1-1; the TCRdb D gene call, TRBD1, has no DNA to confirm it. Germline-derived CDR1 and CDR2 are MNHEY and SVGEGT. The CDR3 is made up of 13 amino acids. This CDR3 reads CASTDRGLTEAFF.

V is TRBV5-4 and J is TRBJ2-1; without DNA, the TCRdb call of TRBD2 cannot be checked. The CDR3 is made up of 16 amino acids. The germline V gene encodes CDR1 SGHNT and CDR2 YYREEE (reference sequence). CDR3 region: CASSLAGLSSYNEQFF.

V is TRBV2 and J is TRBJ2-7. Germline CDR1 reads SNHLY; CDR2 reads FYNNEI. CDR3 size: 15 residues. CDR3 in amino acids: CASSDAGEGSYEQYF.

The rearrangement uses TRBV11-2 and TRBJ2-2; TCRdb gives TRBD2 as the D gene, but with no DNA this cannot be confirmed. This CDR3 is 18 amino acids long. Germline CDR1 and CDR2: SGHAT and FQNNGV. The CDR3 sequence is CASSSRALVAGEGGELFF. The variable domain in full, completed from reference TRBV11-2 and TRBJ2-2, reads EAGVAQSPRYKIIEKRQSVAFWCNPISGHATLYWYQQILGQGPKLLIQFQNNGVVDDSQLPKDRFSAERLKGVDSTLKIQPAKLEDSAVYLCASSSRALVAGEGGELFFGEGSRLTVL.

The chain links TRBV7-9 to TRBJ2-1. Germline V gene lookup returns CDR1 SEHNR and CDR2 FQNEAQ (reference sequence). The CDR3 totals 14 residues. The CDR3 spells CASSSLGSLNEQFF.